This is a list of T cell receptor beta chains from one sample in a study of blood T cells in healthy people across ages. TCRdb reprocessed the 5' RACE reads via MiXCR and lists one record per CDR3 protein. The sample has 950,000 to 1,200,000 distinct CDR3 sequences, more than 30% seen once. Sequencing was done on a sample of blood. The receptors were sampled from a man aged 18-30 years in good health. Each CDR3 is given with its conserved first and last residue. The D gene is left open where the match is weak. The listing skips clone size in some rows; elsewhere it reads once, few, many or a size class.

CDR3 DNA	CDR3 protein	D gene	clone size	J gene	V gene	CDR3 length
TGTGCCTGGACTACAGGGGCGGGCACTGAAGCTTTCTTT	CAWTTGAGTEAFF	TRBD1	.	TRBJ1-1	TRBV30	13
TGTGCCAGCAGTTTTCTCAATGTCGGAGGCTACACCTTC	CASSFLNVGGYTF	.	.	TRBJ1-2	TRBV6-2/TRBV6-3	13
TGCAGTGCTCGAACCGGACAGGGGAACACTGAAGCTTTCTTT	CSARTGQGNTEAFF	TRBD1	few	TRBJ1-1	TRBV20-1	14
TGTGCCAGCAGTTACTCGACTAGTACGGGGGGAGATACGCAGTATTTT	CASSYSTSTGGDTQYF	TRBD2	.	TRBJ2-3	TRBV6-6	16
TGTGCCAGCAGTCCACAAAGGGCCCTACGATGGGGCTATGGCTACACCTTC	CASSPQRALRWGYGYTF	.	few	TRBJ1-2	TRBV27	17
TGTGCCAGCAGTTTGGTGGGGCCGAGCGAGCAGTACTTC	CASSLVGPSEQYF	.	.	TRBJ2-7	TRBV6-6	13
TGTGCCAGCAGCTTCGACAGGGGTGTACAAGAGACCCAGTACTTC	CASSFDRGVQETQYF	TRBD1	.	TRBJ2-5	TRBV6-2/TRBV6-3	15
TGCGCCAGCAGCTTGGAAACAGGGGGCTCGGGTCAGCCCCAGCATTTT	CASSLETGGSGQPQHF	TRBD1	.	TRBJ1-5	TRBV5-1	16
TGTGCCAGCAGCCCCCGGGACGGTGCAACTAATGAAGAACTGTTTTTT	CASSPRDGATNEELFF	.	.	TRBJ1-4	TRBV12-3/TRBV12-4	16
TGCAGTGCTAGACGGTCCGGACAGGGTTTCTATGGCTACACCTTC	CSARRSGQGFYGYTF	TRBD1	many	TRBJ1-2	TRBV20-1	15
TGCGCCAGCAGCCGTCAGGGGGCTCGGCGCGATGAGCAGTTCTTC	CASSRQGARRDEQFF	TRBD1	few	TRBJ2-1	TRBV4-3	15
TGTGCCAGCAGTTGGGGGTTCGGATCGAACACTGAAGCTTTCTTT	CASSWGFGSNTEAFF	.	.	TRBJ1-1	TRBV6-2/TRBV6-3	15
TGCGCCAGCGGCCCCGCCGGAAACCAAGAGACCCAGTACTTC	CASGPAGNQETQYF	.	.	TRBJ2-5	TRBV5-1	14
TGCGCCAGCAGCCAAGATGCTGGGCCAGGACGGAACTATTATGGCTACACCTTC	CASSQDAGPGRNYYGYTF	.	.	TRBJ1-2	TRBV4-3	18
TGTGCCAGCAGCCAAGATGTCCGAGCCCGTTATGGCTACACCTTC	CASSQDVRARYGYTF	.	many	TRBJ1-2	TRBV3-1	15
TGTGCCAGCAGTTTTGTGTTTGGGCAGGGGGGTACAGATACGCAGTATTTT	CASSFVFGQGGTDTQYF	.	.	TRBJ2-3	TRBV12-3/TRBV12-4	17
TGCAGCGTCCACGACATGGAGCGCAACACCATATATTTT	CSVHDMERNTIYF	.	.	TRBJ1-3	TRBV29-1	13
TGTGCCAGCAATCAGAGGGCAGGAAGGGGAAAGCCTGAAGCTTTCTTT	CASNQRAGRGKPEAFF	.	once	TRBJ1-1	TRBV6-5	16
TGCGCCAGCAGCTCCCAAGGGCGAACCAATAATGAAAAACTGTTTTTT	CASSSQGRTNNEKLFF	.	.	TRBJ1-4	TRBV4-3	16
TGCAGTGCTAGAGTATTAGCTTATCGGGACAGACACTACGAGCAGTACTTC	CSARVLAYRDRHYEQYF	TRBD1	.	TRBJ2-7	TRBV20-1	17